The rows below give T cell receptor beta chains drawn from one sample of a study of T cell changes during pregnancy in multiple sclerosis. Some clones are missing from TCRdb's copy, which holds only in-frame ones; the method was immunoSEQ multiplex PCR. The repertoire holds around 100,000 clones, with 90% as singletons. Sequencing used peripheral blood, obtained in the second trimester of pregnancy. Receptors were obtained from a female donor in good health, enrolled as a control in a pregnancy study. Both conserved end residues are part of each CDR3. A D gene is named only where the DNA matches it firmly. Some rows have no size entry. The others give once, few or many, or a class for an expanded clone.

D gene,V gene,clone size,J gene,CDR3 DNA,CDR3 protein
TRBD1,TRBV5-6,.,TRBJ1-6,TGTGCCAGCAGCCGGACAGGGCGGGGATCACCCCTCCACTTT,CASSRTGRGSPLHF
.,TRBV5-1,.,TRBJ2-7,TGCGCCAGCAGTCCAGGGGACTACCTTTCCTACGAGCAGTACTTC,CASSPGDYLSYEQYF
TRBD2,TRBV27,.,TRBJ2-3,TGTGCCAGCCGCCGTTCGCCGGGAGGGCACACAGATACGCAGTATTTT,CASRRSPGGHTDTQYF
.,TRBV7-2,.,TRBJ2-2,TGTGCCAGCAGCTCCCCGACTAGTGTCAACACCGGGGAGCTGTTTTTT,CASSSPTSVNTGELFF
.,TRBV9,.,TRBJ1-2,TGTGCCAGCAGCGTGGGGGGGCAGTCCTATGGCTACACCTTC,CASSVGGQSYGYTF
.,TRBV19,.,TRBJ2-7,TGTGCCAGTAGTATTTCAGGGAACTCCTACGAGCAGTACTTC,CASSISGNSYEQYF
TRBD2,TRBV10-2,.,TRBJ2-7,TGCGCCAGTGCGGGGGTGGCCTACGAGCAGTACTTC,CASAGVAYEQYF
.,TRBV9,once,TRBJ1-2,TGTGCCGGGGGGGGACTCTATGGCTACACCTTC,CAGGGLYGYTF
TRBD1,TRBV7-2,.,TRBJ1-2,TGTGCCAGCAGCTCCGCGACAGGGGACTATGGCTACACCTTC,CASSSATGDYGYTF
TRBD2,TRBV28,.,TRBJ2-7,TGTGCCAGCAGTTTTAGCGGGGGCTACGAGCAGTACTTC,CASSFSGGYEQYF
TRBD1,TRBV10-1,.,TRBJ2-6,TGCGCCAGCGGGGGAAGGGGGCGCATCAAGCCCCACTCTGGGGCCAACGTCCTGACTTTC,CASGGRGRIKPHSGANVLTF
TRBD1,TRBV6-6,.,TRBJ1-2,TGTGCCAGCAGTACTCCGGGACAGGTGGTCTATGGCTACACCTTC,CASSTPGQVVYGYTF
TRBD1,TRBV4-1,.,TRBJ2-7,TGCGCCAGCAGCCAAAGGCTCTCCCGGGACAGACTGTTAGAAGAGCAGTACTTC,CASSQRLSRDRLLEEQYF
TRBD1,TRBV9,.,TRBJ1-2,TGTGCCAGCGCCCCGTTTCCGGGACAGCTGACGGAAGGCTACACCTTC,CASAPFPGQLTEGYTF
.,TRBV18,.,TRBJ1-4,TGTGCCAGCTCACCTATCGTCTCGGACACCACCGAAAAACTGTTTTTT,CASSPIVSDTTEKLFF
.,TRBV9,once,TRBJ2-7,TGTGCCAGCAGCGCCTCTGCGGGACAGCTCTACGAGCAGTACTTC,CASSASAGQLYEQYF
.,TRBV6-1,.,TRBJ1-2,TGTGCCAGTGCCGCCGGCGGAGTTCCTGGCTACACCTTC,CASAAGGVPGYTF
TRBD1,TRBV27,.,TRBJ2-7,TGTGCCAGCAGTTCACGGACAGGGGGTGCCTACGAGCAGTACTTC,CASSSRTGGAYEQYF
.,TRBV28,.,TRBJ2-7,TGTGCCAGCAGCTTCAGAAACTACGAGCAGTACTTC,CASSFRNYEQYF
.,TRBV12-5,once,TRBJ2-1,TGTGCTAGTGGTTTGGCCACAGGGGGGGGACACAATGAGCAGTTCTTC,CASGLATGGGHNEQFF
.,TRBV14,.,TRBJ1-2,TGTGCCAGCAGCCAAGTACGGTCCGGGAGCGAGGGCTACACCTTC,CASSQVRSGSEGYTF
.,TRBV4-1,few,TRBJ1-6,TGCGCCAGCAGCGGAGAGACGGAATATAATTCACCCCTCCACTTT,CASSGETEYNSPLHF
TRBD1,TRBV9,.,TRBJ1-5,TGTGCCAGCAGCCCGGGACAGGGGTTGAGCAATCAGCCCCAGCATTTT,CASSPGQGLSNQPQHF
TRBD1,TRBV18,.,TRBJ1-3,TGTGCCAGCTCACCAGGACAGGGTTCTGGAAACACCATATATTTT,CASSPGQGSGNTIYF
.,TRBV9,.,TRBJ2-5,TGTGCCAGCAGCATAGACCCGGGGCAAGAGACCCAGTACTTC,CASSIDPGQETQYF
.,TRBV25-1,.,TRBJ2-2,TGTGCCAGCACTCCCGAGGGGAACACCGGGGAGCTGTTTTTT,CASTPEGNTGELFF
.,TRBV7-9,.,TRBJ1-1,TGTGCCAGCAGCTTATTGGGGGAGGGCACTGAAGCTTTCTTT,CASSLLGEGTEAFF
TRBD1,TRBV28,.,TRBJ1-3,TGTGCCAGCAGTCTACTCGGACAGGGGGCGAACCGAAACACCATATATTTT,CASSLLGQGANRNTIYF
.,TRBV6-5,.,TRBJ2-7,TGTGCCAGCACCCCGGCCGGGGATGCTTGGTACGAGCAGTACTTC,CASTPAGDAWYEQYF
.,TRBV4-1,.,TRBJ1-1,TGCGCCAGCAGCCAAGATTGGTCAGGGAACACTGAAGCTTTCTTT,CASSQDWSGNTEAFF
TRBD2,TRBV5-1,.,TRBJ2-1,TGCGCCAGCAGCTTGGAGGGCGGGGGGCCCTACAATGAGCAGTTCTTC,CASSLEGGGPYNEQFF
.,TRBV7-2,.,TRBJ2-7,TGTGCCAGCAGCTTATGGGGGGGGCAGAGCTCCTACGAGCAGTACTTC,CASSLWGGQSSYEQYF
.,TRBV20-1,.,TRBJ1-1,TGCAGTGCTCACCGGGACACTGAAGCTTTCTTT,CSAHRDTEAFF
.,TRBV19,few,TRBJ1-2,TGTGCCAGTAGTACCGGCCCCGGGGGCTATGGCTACACCTTC,CASSTGPGGYGYTF
TRBD2,TRBV5-1,.,TRBJ2-2,TGCGCCAGCAGCTTGACTAGCGGGGGTTCGAACACCGGGGAGCTGTTTTTT,CASSLTSGGSNTGELFF
.,TRBV7-2,.,TRBJ1-1,TGTGCCAGCAGCCCCTCGGCGGCGAACACTGAAGCTTTCTTT,CASSPSAANTEAFF
.,TRBV28,once,TRBJ1-1,TGTGCCAGCAGTTTACTGGGGCCTTATATAACTGAAGCTTTCTTT,CASSLLGPYITEAFF
.,TRBV13,.,TRBJ2-7,TGTGCCTCCGGGGACGGGAGACCCTACGAGCAGTACTTC,CASGDGRPYEQYF
.,TRBV18,few,TRBJ2-7,TGTGCCAGCTCACCCGCGGTCCTCACCTACGAGCAGTACTTC,CASSPAVLTYEQYF
.,TRBV28,.,TRBJ1-5,TGTGCCAGCAGTTCCTCCCTACGGCCCCAGCATTTT,CASSSSLRPQHF
TRBD1,TRBV19,.,TRBJ1-5,TGTGCCAGCCTCCGGGACAGCCGGAGCAATCAGCCCCAGCATTTT,CASLRDSRSNQPQHF
.,TRBV18,.,TRBJ2-7,TGTGCCAGCTCACCGGGGGGGCCGGCCAACTCCTACGAGCAGTACTTC,CASSPGGPANSYEQYF
.,TRBV7-2,once,TRBJ1-3,TGTGCCAGCAGATTATTGTATGGTGGGGGCGGAAACACCATATATTTT,CASRLLYGGGGNTIYF
TRBD1,TRBV6-5,.,TRBJ2-7,TGTGCCAGCAGACGGACAGGAATCGCCTACGAGCAGTACTTC,CASRRTGIAYEQYF